This TCR beta chain was documented in a study of blood T cell repertoires in COVID-19. This CDR3 is 14 amino acids long. The germline CDR1 and CDR2 sequences are MNHEY and SMNVEV (reference sequence). Trimming pared 2 bases from V and 1 base from J, leaving 8 bases between. Under the authors' procedure: Nucleated cell number was recorded as an estimate derived from reference gene primer amplification. Only in-frame clones appear in the TCRdb table, and some are missing; sequencing was by immunoSEQ multiplex PCR. V and J calls and clone size are copied from that table; D and trimming were computed from the DNA. In the table there are 250,000 or so clones, about 83% of which are singletons.

This rearrangement joins TRBV27 to TRBJ1-1, with D perhaps TRBD1 (5 bases). The sequence was collected from a woman in her forties who had recovered from COVID-19. The sample comprised peripheral blood. The CDR3 region has the DNA TGTGCCAGCAGTTTACAACAGGCGAACACTGAAGCTTTCTTT. The encoded protein is CASSLQQANTEAFF.